This T cell receptor (beta chain) stems from a study of cytomegalovirus exposure and HLA in healthy donors. Study overall: When just under 400 donors were genotyped, approximately 81% of them were found to fall in the Caucasian-associated ancestry cluster. Whole-study findings and limits: In a later analysis, at a false discovery rate of 0.05, roughly 16,000 TCR beta sequences matched HLA alleles.

60 Vbeta and 13 Jbeta primers were used in PCR. Using immunoSEQ multiplex PCR, the repertoire was profiled, and TCRdb retains in-frame clones only, with some absent. The data show 120,000 to 150,000 clones, roughly 77% seen once. Trimming at V came to 5 bases and at J to 2 bases, leaving 4 bases not matched to a gene. The CDR3 is 14 amino acids. CDR1 and CDR2 (germline): MNHEY, SMNVEV (reference sequence). With regard to this clone: Antigen specificity is unknown.

The sequenced material came from PBMCs. J is TRBJ2-7 and V is TRBV27; 9 bases agree with TRBD1. The TCR sequence derives from a man aged 30 to 39 in good health and CMV-seronegative. In nucleotides, the CDR3 is TGTGCCAGCAGTAGGGACAGGGCCCCCTACGAGCAGTACTTC. It is translated as CASSRDRAPYEQYF.